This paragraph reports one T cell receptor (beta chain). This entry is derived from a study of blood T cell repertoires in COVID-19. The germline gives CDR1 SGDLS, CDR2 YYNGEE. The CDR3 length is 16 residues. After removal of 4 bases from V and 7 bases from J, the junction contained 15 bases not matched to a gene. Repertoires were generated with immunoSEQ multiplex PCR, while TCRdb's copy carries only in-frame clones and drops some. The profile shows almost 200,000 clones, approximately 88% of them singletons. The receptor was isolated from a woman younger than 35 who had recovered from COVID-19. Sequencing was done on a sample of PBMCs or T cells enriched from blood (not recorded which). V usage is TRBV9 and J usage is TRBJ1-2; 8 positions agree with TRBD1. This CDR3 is CASSLRPDRGEGGYTF. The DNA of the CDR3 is TGTGCCAGCAGCTTGAGACCCGACAGGGGAGAGGGTGGCTACACCTTC.